This T cell receptor beta chain was retrieved from a study of shared clonotypes between healthy human individuals. Overall study context: The study used three CD4 naive, three CD4 memory, two CD8 naive and one CD8 memory plate per donor.

The length of the CDR3 is 15 residues. Trimming left V 0 bases short and J 1 base short, with 9 bases between. The germline CDR1 and CDR2 sequences are MNHNS and SASEGT. Genomic DNA belonging to each subset was distributed in equal measure over several immunoSEQ plates. Sequenced by immunoSEQ multiplex PCR; TCRdb stores in-frame clones only, minus some. The data contain 150,000 to 200,000 clones, 85% to 95% of them seen just once; the ten biggest clones take up 0.067%. The specimen sequenced was naive CD4+ T cells sorted from blood. Documented subset: CD45RA+ positively selected. This TCR was recovered from a woman younger than 45 in good health. V and J are TRBV6-1 and TRBJ1-1; D not certain. DNA for the CDR3: TGTGCCAGCAGTGAAGCCGGGGTTGCGAACACTGAAGCTTTCTTT. Amino acids: CASSEAGVANTEAFF.